This TCR beta chain was found in a study of PD-L1 blockade in urothelial cancer. Whole-study results and caveats: Sub-median blood TCR clonality before treatment predicted longer survival.

Trimming left V 5 bases short and J 4 bases short, with 17 bases between. The length of the CDR3 is 16 residues. Germline V gene sequence: CDR1 SEHNR, CDR2 FQNEAQ (reference sequence). Points on this clone: The target antigen is unknown.

Profiled with immunoSEQ multiplex PCR; TCRdb holds only in-frame clones, not every one. The sample consists of 70,000 to 90,000 clones, around 80% of them appearing once. The starting material was PBMCs, obtained around atezolizumab (anti-PD-L1) treatment. This sequence joins TRBV7-9 and TRBJ1-4; the D gene is possibly TRBD1 (5 bases). The receptor's source is a man aged 70-80 years with urothelial cancer. CDR3 sequence (DNA): TGTGCCAGCAGCGCTACTTTAAGGGGAATTAATGAAAAACTGTTTTTT. This codes for CASSATLRGINEKLFF.